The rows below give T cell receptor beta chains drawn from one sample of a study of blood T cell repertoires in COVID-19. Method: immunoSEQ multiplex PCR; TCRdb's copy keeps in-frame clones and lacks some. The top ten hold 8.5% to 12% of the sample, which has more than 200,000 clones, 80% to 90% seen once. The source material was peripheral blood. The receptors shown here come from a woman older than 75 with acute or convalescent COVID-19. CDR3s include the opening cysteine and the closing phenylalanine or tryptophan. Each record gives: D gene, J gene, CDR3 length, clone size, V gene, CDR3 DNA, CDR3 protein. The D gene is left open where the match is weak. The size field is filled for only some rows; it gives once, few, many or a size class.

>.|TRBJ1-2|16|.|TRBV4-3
TGCGCCAGCAGCCAAGTTCTCGGGGCAGGGGAGAGGGGCTACACCTTC
CASSQVLGAGERGYTF
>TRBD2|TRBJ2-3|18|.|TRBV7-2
TGTGCCAGCAGCTTAAGGCTAGCGGATAACCCTAGGGAAGATACGCAGTATTTT
CASSLRLADNPREDTQYF
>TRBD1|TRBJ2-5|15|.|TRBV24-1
TGTGCCACCAGTGATCAACGACAGGGGCAAGAGACCCAGTACTTC
CATSDQRQGQETQYF
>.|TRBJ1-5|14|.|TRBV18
TGTGCCAGCTCCAGAGGGAATAGCAATCAGCCCCAGCATTTT
CASSRGNSNQPQHF
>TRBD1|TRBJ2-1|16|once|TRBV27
TGTGCCAGCAGTTCAGGGACAGGGGGTTACTACAATGAGCAGTTCTTC
CASSSGTGGYYNEQFF
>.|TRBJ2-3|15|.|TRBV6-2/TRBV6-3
TGTGCCAGCAGCCACCCCCCGGGGAAAGGGTCCGCGCAGTATTTT
CASSHPPGKGSAQYF
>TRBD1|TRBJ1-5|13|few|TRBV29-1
TGCAGCGTACAGGGGTCTAGCAATCAGCCCCAGCATTTT
CSVQGSSNQPQHF
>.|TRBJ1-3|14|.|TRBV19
TGTGCCAGTAGAGAACTGAACTCTGGAAACACCATATATTTT
CASRELNSGNTIYF
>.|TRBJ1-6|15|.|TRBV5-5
TGTGCCAGCAGCTTGTGGACAGACTATAATTCACCCCTCCACTTT
CASSLWTDYNSPLHF
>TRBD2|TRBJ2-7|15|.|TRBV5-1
TGCGCCAGCAGCTTAAGCGGGAGGGACTCCTACGAGCAGTACTTC
CASSLSGRDSYEQYF
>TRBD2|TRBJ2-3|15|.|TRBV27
TGTGCCAGCAACGGACTAGCGGACCGCACAGATACGCAGTATTTT
CASNGLADRTDTQYF
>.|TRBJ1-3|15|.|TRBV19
TGTGCCAGTACCCCAGTCGGAGGGCCTGGAAACACCATATATTTT
CASTPVGGPGNTIYF
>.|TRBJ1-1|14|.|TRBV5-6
TGTGCCAGCAGCTTGCGAGGATTGAACACTGAAGCTTTCTTT
CASSLRGLNTEAFF
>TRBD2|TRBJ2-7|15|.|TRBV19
TGTGCCAGTAGGCCCCTAGCGGGAGTCCCAAACGAGCAGTACTTC
CASRPLAGVPNEQYF
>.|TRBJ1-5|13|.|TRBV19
TGTGCCAGTAGTGTGAGAAGGGGGTCTGCCCAGCATTTT
CASSVRRGSAQHF
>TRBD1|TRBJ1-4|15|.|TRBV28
TGTGCCAGCAGTCTTCGGACAGGGATCAGTGAAAAACTGTTTTTT
CASSLRTGISEKLFF
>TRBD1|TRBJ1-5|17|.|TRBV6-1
TGTGCCAGCAGTGAATTGGGGCAGGGGGCGCCGAATCAGCCCCAGCATTTT
CASSELGQGAPNQPQHF
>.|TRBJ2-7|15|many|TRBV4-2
TGTGCCAGCAGCCAAGATGATGACACACGGAGGGGCCGGTACTTC
CASSQDDDTRRGRYF
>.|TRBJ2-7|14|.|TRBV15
TGTGCCACCAGACCCATGGGAGAACTGGCCCAGCAGTACTTC
CATRPMGELAQQYF
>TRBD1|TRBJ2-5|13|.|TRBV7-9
TGTGCCAGCAGCTTAGCACAGGGGGAGACCCAGTACTTC
CASSLAQGETQYF
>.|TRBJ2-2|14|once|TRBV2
TGTGCCAGCAGTATACACAGGGACCCCGGGGAGCTGTTTTTT
CASSIHRDPGELFF
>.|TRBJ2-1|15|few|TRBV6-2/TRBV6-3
TGTGCCAGCAGTTATAATCCTAGCGTCTACAATGAGCAGTTCTTC
CASSYNPSVYNEQFF
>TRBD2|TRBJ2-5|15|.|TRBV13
TGTGCCAGCAGCTTAAGTCAGGGACTAGTTGGGACCCAGTACTTC
CASSLSQGLVGTQYF
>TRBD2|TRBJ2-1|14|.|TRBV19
TGTGCCAGTAGTAGGACTAGCGCAAACAATGAGCAGTTCTTC
CASSRTSANNEQFF
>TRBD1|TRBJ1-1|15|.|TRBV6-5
TGTGCCAGCAGTTACTTCGGACAGGGAGGCACTGAAGCTTTCTTT
CASSYFGQGGTEAFF
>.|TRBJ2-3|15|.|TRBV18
TGTGCCAGCTCACCACGGGCAGCCCGCAGAGATACGCAGTATTTT
CASSPRAARRDTQYF
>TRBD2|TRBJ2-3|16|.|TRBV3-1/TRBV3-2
TGTGCCAGCAGCCAGCCTAGCGGGGGGGCCACAGATACGCAGTATTTT
CASSQPSGGATDTQYF
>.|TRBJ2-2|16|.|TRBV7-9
TGTGCCAGCAGCTTTGGGCAGGGTGGTTTCACCGGGGAGCTGTTTTTT
CASSFGQGGFTGELFF
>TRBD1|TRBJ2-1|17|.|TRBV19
TGTGCCAGTACCCGGGGGACAGGGGGCAATAGCGGCAATGAGCAGTTCTTC
CASTRGTGGNSGNEQFF
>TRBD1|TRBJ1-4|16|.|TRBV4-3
TGCGCCAGCAGCCAAGGGGCGGGACAGTACAATGAAAAACTGTTTTTT
CASSQGAGQYNEKLFF
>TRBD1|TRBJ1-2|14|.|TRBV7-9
TGTGCCAGCAGCCCCTTACAGGGGGTTGGAGGCTACACCTTC
CASSPLQGVGGYTF
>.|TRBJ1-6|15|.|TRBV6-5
TGTGCCAGCAGGGGAGGGGGGGGCGATAATTCACCCCTCCACTTT
CASRGGGGDNSPLHF
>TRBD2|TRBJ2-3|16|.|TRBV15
TGTGCCACCAGCGGCCGACTAGCGGGAGACACAGATACGCAGTATTTT
CATSGRLAGDTDTQYF
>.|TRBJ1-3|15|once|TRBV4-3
TGCGCCAGCAGCCAAGAGACAGGCTCTGGAAACACCATATATTTT
CASSQETGSGNTIYF
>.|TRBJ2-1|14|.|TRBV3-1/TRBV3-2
TGTGCCAGCAGCCAAGCCTCGGTTCCCTGGGAGCAGTTCTTC
CASSQASVPWEQFF
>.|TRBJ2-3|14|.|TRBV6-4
TGTGCCAGCAGTTCGGCCGGGGGCACAGATACGCAGTATTTT
CASSSAGGTDTQYF
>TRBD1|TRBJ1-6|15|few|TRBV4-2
TGTGCCAGCAGCCTCGGGACAGGGGAGGGAGGACCCCTCCACTTT
CASSLGTGEGGPLHF
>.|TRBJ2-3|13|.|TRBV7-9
TGTGCCAGCGGAGACAGAGCCAAAGATACGCAGTATTTT
CASGDRAKDTQYF
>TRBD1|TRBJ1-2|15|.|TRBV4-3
TGCGCCAGCAGCCAAGAAGGGACAGGGGTGGGTGGCTACACCTTC
CASSQEGTGVGGYTF
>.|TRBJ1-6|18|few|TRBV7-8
TGTGCCAGCAGCTTAGCGTTTTACTCAGCTCGGGATAATTCACCCCTCCACTTT
CASSLAFYSARDNSPLHF
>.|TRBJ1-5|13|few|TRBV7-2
TGTGCCAGCAGCTTAGGCACAGATCAGCCCCAGCATTTT
CASSLGTDQPQHF
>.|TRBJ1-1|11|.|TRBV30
TGTGCCTGGAGGGCTGCCACTGAAGCTTTCTTT
CAWRAATEAFF
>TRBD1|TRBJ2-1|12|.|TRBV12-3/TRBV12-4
TGTGCCAGCAGTTTTTCAGGGGGTGAGCAGTTCTTC
CASSFSGGEQFF
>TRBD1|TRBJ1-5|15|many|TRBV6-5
TGTGCCAGCAGCTCAAGACAGGGCAGCAATCAGCCCCAGCATTTT
CASSSRQGSNQPQHF
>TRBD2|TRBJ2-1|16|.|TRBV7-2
TGTGCCAGCAGCACCACCGGGACTAGCGGGAATAATGAGCAGTTCTTC
CASSTTGTSGNNEQFF
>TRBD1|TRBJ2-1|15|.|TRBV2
TGTGCCAGCAGTGTTCGTACAGGGGTCCCTGGGGGGCAGTTCTTC
CASSVRTGVPGGQFF
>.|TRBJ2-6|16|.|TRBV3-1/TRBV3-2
TGTGCCAGCAGTCAACAGGGCCGTACTGGGGCCAACGTCCTGACTTTC
CASSQQGRTGANVLTF
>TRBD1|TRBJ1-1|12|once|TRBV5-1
TGCGCCAGCAGCTTAGACAGGGTCTCAGCTTTCTTT
CASSLDRVSAFF
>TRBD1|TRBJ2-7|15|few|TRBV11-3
TGTGCCAGCAGCACCTCCCCGGGACAGGGAGGCGAGCAGTACTTC
CASSTSPGQGGEQYF
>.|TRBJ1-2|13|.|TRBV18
TGTGCCAGCTCACCCGCGGAAAACTATGGCTACACCTTC
CASSPAENYGYTF
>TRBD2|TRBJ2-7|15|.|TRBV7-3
TGTGCCAGCAGCTTATTTGCGGGAGGGCCCTACGAGCAGTACTTC
CASSLFAGGPYEQYF
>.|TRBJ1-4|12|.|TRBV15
TGTGCCACGGGCAGGGTAAATGAAAAACTGTTTTTT
CATGRVNEKLFF
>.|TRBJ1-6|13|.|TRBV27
TGTGCCAGCAGTTCACTGCACAGTTCACCCCTCCACTTT
CASSSLHSSPLHF
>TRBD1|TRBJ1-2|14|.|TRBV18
TGTGCCAGCTCACCCGACAGGGGGCGTCGTGGCTACACCTTC
CASSPDRGRRGYTF